The entry that follows covers one T cell receptor beta chain sequence. This specimen belongs to a study of blood T cell repertoires in COVID-19. About the study: Samples representing acute and convalescent COVID-19 were sourced from the United States, Italy and Spain.

The V gene lost 2 bases and the J gene lost 3 bases, with 8 bases spanning the gap. This CDR3 contains 13 residues. Germline CDR1 reads SGHRS; CDR2 reads YFSETQ. In assigning cohorts, the study relied on participant-reported clinical history. Among Cohort 3 donors, those recovered had two negative PCRs, clearance, or symptom resolution. In the original workflow: How many nucleated cells were present was estimated from reference gene primer amplification. Assay: immunoSEQ multiplex PCR; the TCRdb copy retains only in-frame clones and omits some. The V and J calls and clone size are taken from that table; D and trimming were inferred from the DNA. The sample yields fewer than 500,000 clones, roughly 87% seen once.

The TCR sequence derives from a woman between 18 and 29 years old who had recovered from COVID-19. This chain uses TRBV5-1 with TRBJ1-1, with D unresolved. Specimen: PBMCs or T cells enriched from blood (not recorded which). CDR3 in DNA: TGCGCCAGCAGCTTTAATCGGGACACTGAAGCTTTCTTT. Protein sequence: CASSFNRDTEAFF.